This is a list of T cell receptor beta chains from one sample in a study of blood T cell repertoires in COVID-19. Clones were sequenced by immunoSEQ multiplex PCR, and TCRdb holds only the in-frame ones, with some missing. The data show about 110,000 clones, more than 75% seen once. What was sequenced was peripheral blood. Receptor source: a man aged 40-49 years with acute or convalescent COVID-19. CDR3s include the opening cysteine and the closing phenylalanine or tryptophan. The order of the fields is D gene, J gene, V gene, clone size, CDR3 protein, CDR3 DNA. A D gene is named only where the DNA matches it firmly. Clone size is stated in some rows and not others, as once, few, many or a class when expanded.

- TRBJ2-2 TRBV4-1 - CASSQDQRGAGELFF TGCGCCAGCAGCCAAGATCAACGAGGTGCCGGGGAGCTGTTTTTT
- TRBJ1-6 TRBV7-2 - CASSLNRAESPLHF TGTGCCAGCAGCCTGAACAGGGCCGAATCACCCCTCCACTTT
TRBD1 TRBJ1-5 TRBV2 - CASSGGQGSRQPQHF TGTGCCAGCAGCGGTGGACAGGGAAGTCGACAGCCCCAGCATTTT
- TRBJ1-1 TRBV30 - CAWSAVQFTPGDTEAFF TGTGCCTGGAGTGCCGTGCAGTTCACCCCGGGGGACACTGAAGCTTTCTTT
- TRBJ1-2 TRBV7-5 - CARSLARGPAYGYTF TGTGCCAGAAGCTTAGCACGGGGTCCCGCCTATGGCTACACCTTC
- TRBJ1-2 TRBV5-6 few CASSGQHYGYTF TGTGCCAGCAGCGGACAGCACTATGGCTACACCTTC
TRBD1 TRBJ1-1 TRBV5-6 - CASSLVGTGTEAFF TGTGCCAGCAGCTTGGTGGGGACAGGGACTGAAGCTTTCTTT
TRBD1 TRBJ1-6 TRBV5-1 - CASSRTGGDSPLHF TGCGCCAGCAGCCGGACAGGGGGGGATTCACCCCTCCACTTT
TRBD1 TRBJ2-1 TRBV5-6 - CASSLDRGSYNEQFF TGTGCCAGCAGCTTGGACAGGGGGTCCTACAATGAGCAGTTCTTC
TRBD2 TRBJ2-1 TRBV5-1 - CASSGTSGGNGEQFF TGCGCCAGCAGCGGGACTAGCGGGGGGAATGGTGAGCAGTTCTTC
TRBD2 TRBJ2-7 TRBV4-1 - CASSHSGSSYEQYF TGCGCCAGCAGCCATAGCGGGAGTAGTTACGAGCAGTACTTC
- TRBJ1-1 TRBV10-3 - CAIKPGGETDAFF TGTGCCATCAAGCCAGGCGGGGAAACGGACGCTTTCTTT
- TRBJ1-1 TRBV7-9 few CASSPPYTEAFF TGTGCCAGCAGCCCCCCCTACACTGAAGCTTTCTTT
TRBD1 TRBJ1-1 TRBV30 - CAWRYGQGNTEAFF TGTGCCTGGAGGTACGGACAGGGTAACACTGAAGCTTTCTTT
- TRBJ2-5 TRBV27 many CASSLSPAETQYF TGTGCCAGCAGTTTATCGCCCGCGGAGACCCAGTACTTC
TRBD1 TRBJ1-1 TRBV7-9 few CASSRTRTGMNTEAFF TGTGCCAGCAGCCGCACCCGGACAGGGATGAACACTGAAGCTTTCTTT
TRBD1 TRBJ1-2 TRBV7-8 - CASSPTGGLYGYTF TGTGCCAGCAGCCCCACAGGGGGCCTATATGGCTACACCTTC
TRBD1 TRBJ1-2 TRBV5-1 - CASSDGQGRYGYTF TGCGCCAGCAGCGACGGACAGGGGCGATATGGCTACACCTTC
- TRBJ1-4 TRBV30 - CALGHHNEKLFF TGTGCCTTGGGACACCATAATGAAAAACTGTTTTTT
- TRBJ2-1 TRBV7-6 - CASSPSSGSYNEQFF TGTGCCAGCAGCCCATCCTCCGGGTCCTACAATGAGCAGTTCTTC
TRBD1 TRBJ1-2 TRBV2 - CASSPQGVPGYTF TGTGCCAGCAGCCCACAGGGGGTCCCTGGCTACACCTTC
- TRBJ1-1 TRBV5-1 - CASRYFPQVDTEAFF TGCGCCAGCAGATACTTTCCCCAGGTGGACACTGAAGCTTTCTTT
- TRBJ1-1 TRBV11-2 - CASSPYLNTEAFF TGTGCCAGCAGCCCCTACCTCAACACTGAAGCTTTCTTT
- TRBJ1-6 TRBV6-6 - CASSQYTTGGGNSPLHF TGTGCCAGCAGTCAATATACCACAGGCGGCGGTAATTCACCCCTCCACTTT
TRBD1 TRBJ1-4 TRBV3-1/TRBV3-2 once CASSHEGALGKLFF TGTGCCAGCAGTCACGAGGGGGCCCTCGGAAAACTGTTTTTT
- TRBJ2-2 TRBV6-5 - CASSVRDTGELFF TGTGCCAGCAGCGTCAGGGACACCGGGGAGCTGTTTTTT
TRBD1 TRBJ2-1 TRBV29-1 - CSVGTGSSYNEQFF TGCAGCGTTGGGACAGGGAGCTCCTACAATGAGCAGTTCTTC
- TRBJ1-1 TRBV11-3 - CASSFGHETEAFF TGTGCCAGCAGCTTCGGACACGAGACCGAAGCTTTCTTT
- TRBJ2-2 TRBV6-1 - CASRVQRDTGELFF TGTGCCAGCAGGGTCCAGCGGGACACCGGGGAGCTGTTTTTT
- TRBJ1-5 TRBV3-1/TRBV3-2 few CASSQDLLNQPQHF TGTGCCAGCAGCCAAGACCTTCTTAATCAGCCCCAGCATTTT
- TRBJ2-1 TRBV5-5 - CASSFETDNEQFF TGTGCCAGCAGCTTCGAGACAGACAATGAGCAGTTCTTC
- TRBJ1-4 TRBV28 few CASSFSGNEKLFF TGTGCCAGCAGTTTCAGTGGTAATGAAAAACTGTTTTTT
TRBD1 TRBJ1-1 TRBV6-5 - CASGGTGGSDTEAFF TGTGCCAGCGGCGGGACAGGGGGCTCGGACACTGAAGCTTTCTTT
TRBD2 TRBJ2-5 TRBV27 - CASSFRGASGRSETQYF TGTGCCAGCAGTTTTAGAGGGGCTAGCGGGAGATCTGAGACCCAGTACTTC
- TRBJ1-1 TRBV19 - CASSDRTQKTTEAFF TGTGCCAGTAGTGACCGGACTCAGAAAACCACTGAAGCTTTCTTT
TRBD2 TRBJ2-5 TRBV12-5 once CASGRAFAGGETQYF TGTGCTAGTGGCCGTGCTTTTGCGGGAGGGGAGACCCAGTACTTC
TRBD2 TRBJ2-3 TRBV25-1 once CASSVGLGISTDTQYF TGTGCCAGCAGTGTAGGACTAGGGATTAGCACAGATACGCAGTATTTT
- TRBJ2-6 TRBV27 - CASSATGSGANVLTF TGTGCCAGCAGTGCAACAGGGTCTGGGGCCAACGTCCTGACTTTC
TRBD1 TRBJ2-7 TRBV10-3 once CAITGTGDHEQYF TGTGCCATTACCGGGACAGGGGATCACGAGCAGTACTTC
- TRBJ2-1 TRBV5-8 - CASSLLMTNYNEQFF TGTGCCAGCAGCTTGCTGATGACAAACTACAATGAGCAGTTCTTC
TRBD1 TRBJ1-3 TRBV15 - CATSRDIPGGSGNTIYF TGTGCCACCAGCAGAGATATCCCAGGGGGGAGTGGAAACACCATATATTTT
- TRBJ2-2 TRBV19 - CASSLIDGFTNANTGELFF TGTGCCAGTAGTCTGATTGACGGGTTCACGAACGCGAACACCGGGGAGCTGTTTTTT
- TRBJ1-2 TRBV4-3 once CASSHSGDPGYGYTF TGCGCCAGCAGCCACTCGGGGGACCCCGGATATGGCTACACCTTC
- TRBJ1-1 TRBV30 - CAWRAKQFSNTEAFF TGTGCCTGGAGGGCAAAACAGTTCTCCAACACTGAAGCTTTCTTT
- TRBJ1-1 TRBV19 - CASSNTGDTEAFF TGTGCCAGTAGTAATACGGGAGACACTGAAGCTTTCTTT
- TRBJ1-5 TRBV27 - CASSLSGSNQPQHF TGTGCCAGCAGTTTGTCGGGGAGCAATCAGCCCCAGCATTTT
TRBD1 TRBJ1-3 TRBV9 - CASSRGQGHTIYF TGTGCCAGCAGCCGGGGACAGGGACACACCATATATTTT
- TRBJ1-6 TRBV19 - CASTWGQESPLHF TGTGCCAGTACCTGGGGGCAGGAGTCACCCCTCCACTTT
- TRBJ1-1 TRBV12-3/TRBV12-4 - CASSLQGDTEAFF TGTGCCAGCAGTTTACAGGGTGACACTGAAGCTTTCTTT
- TRBJ1-4 TRBV6-5 - CASSSPGRGEKLFF TGTGCCAGCAGTTCCCCCGGACGGGGTGAAAAACTGTTTTTT
- TRBJ1-1 TRBV5-1 - CASSLTGANTEAFF TGCGCCAGCAGCTTGACAGGAGCAAACACTGAAGCTTTCTTT
- TRBJ1-5 TRBV4-1 - CASSPVEVTNQPQHF TGCGCCAGCAGCCCCGTTGAGGTTACCAATCAGCCCCAGCATTTT
- TRBJ1-5 TRBV12-3/TRBV12-4 - CASSRGSGQPQHF TGTGCCAGCAGTAGAGGCTCCGGACAGCCCCAGCATTTT
TRBD2 TRBJ2-2 TRBV5-4 - CASSSQWTSGWEAGELFF TGTGCCAGCAGCTCTCAATGGACTAGCGGGTGGGAGGCCGGGGAGCTGTTTTTT
- TRBJ1-5 TRBV7-2 - CASSLGGDWQPQHF TGTGCCAGCAGCTTAGGCGGGGATTGGCAGCCCCAGCATTTT
- TRBJ2-3 TRBV5-6 - CASSLRGRGGRTDTQYF TGTGCCAGCAGCTTGCGCGGCCGAGGAGGCCGCACAGATACGCAGTATTTT
- TRBJ1-5 TRBV27 once CASSSQLTGRSNQPQHF TGTGCCAGCAGTTCTCAATTAACAGGGCGTAGCAATCAGCCCCAGCATTTT
- TRBJ2-1 TRBV7-2 - CASSLNTGFGNEQFF TGTGCCAGCAGCTTGAACACAGGGTTCGGGAATGAGCAGTTCTTC
- TRBJ1-1 TRBV6-2/TRBV6-3 - CASSPNPSGHTEAFF TGTGCCAGCAGTCCCAACCCCTCTGGGCACACTGAAGCTTTCTTT
TRBD1 TRBJ1-1 TRBV10-3 - CAISGDPQGSGTEAFF TGTGCCATCAGTGGAGATCCACAGGGGTCGGGCACTGAAGCTTTCTTT